These T cell receptor beta chains were read from a single sample in a study of cytomegalovirus exposure and HLA in healthy donors. Using immunoSEQ multiplex PCR, the repertoire was profiled, and TCRdb retains in-frame clones only, with some absent. The sample includes over 150,000 clones, about 77% seen only once; the top ten take 1.3%. Sequenced input: PBMCs. These receptors all stem from a woman in her fifties or sixties in good health and CMV-seronegative. Both conserved end residues are part of each CDR3. Fields, in order: V gene, CDR3 length, clone size, J gene, D gene, CDR3 protein, CDR3 DNA. A D gene is named only where the DNA matches it firmly. The size of a clone is reported for some rows only, either as once, few or many, or as a class for expanded clones.

>TRBV11-2|15|NA|TRBJ2-7|TRBD2
CASSPGLAASYEQYF
TGTGCCAGCAGCCCGGGACTAGCGGCCTCCTACGAGCAGTACTTC
>TRBV28|14|NA|TRBJ1-2|TRBD1
CASSDRDRAPGYTF
TGTGCCAGCAGTGACCGGGACAGGGCTCCTGGCTACACCTTC
>TRBV6-5|11|NA|TRBJ1-2|NA
CASSSRRGYTF
TGTGCCAGCAGTTCCCGGAGGGGCTACACCTTC
>TRBV7-9|14|NA|TRBJ2-7|NA
CASSLVSSSYEQYF
TGTGCCAGCAGCTTAGTCTCGAGCTCCTACGAGCAGTACTTC
>TRBV7-2|18|NA|TRBJ2-1|NA
CASSFSQWGGSLSNEQFF
TGTGCCAGCAGCTTTTCCCAGTGGGGCGGCAGTCTAAGCAATGAGCAGTTCTTC
>TRBV20-1|11|NA|TRBJ1-2|TRBD1
CSAPTGKGYTF
TGCAGTGCACCGACAGGGAAAGGCTACACCTTC
>TRBV9|13|NA|TRBJ1-2|TRBD1
CASSPGTATGYTF
TGTGCCAGCAGTCCCGGGACAGCTACCGGCTACACCTTC
>TRBV27|17|NA|TRBJ1-5|NA
CASSASSRVVSNQPQHF
TGTGCCAGCAGTGCCTCCAGCAGGGTGGTGAGCAATCAGCCCCAGCATTTT
>TRBV5-6|13|NA|TRBJ1-2|TRBD1
CASSPGQGTGYTF
TGTGCCAGCAGCCCGGGACAGGGGACCGGCTACACCTTC
>TRBV27|15|NA|TRBJ2-7|TRBD2
CASSFRLAVNYEQYF
TGTGCCAGCAGTTTCAGACTAGCGGTGAACTACGAGCAGTACTTC
>TRBV4-3|16|NA|TRBJ2-1|TRBD2
CASSQDPSGGADEQFF
TGCGCCAGCAGCCAAGATCCTAGCGGGGGGGCCGATGAGCAGTTCTTC
>TRBV7-9|11|NA|TRBJ2-3|TRBD1
CASIDRDRKYF
TGTGCCAGCATCGACCGGGACAGAAAGTATTTT
>TRBV6-6|12|NA|TRBJ1-1|NA
CASIEGHTEAFF
TGTGCCAGCATTGAGGGCCACACTGAAGCTTTCTTT
>TRBV27|16|NA|TRBJ2-2|NA
CASNSRRLTNTGELFF
TGTGCCAGCAATTCCAGGAGGCTAACTAACACCGGGGAGCTGTTTTTT
>TRBV7-9|13|NA|TRBJ1-1|NA
CASSPQGNTEAFF
TGTGCCAGCAGCCCCCAGGGGAACACTGAAGCTTTCTTT
>TRBV5-1|15|NA|TRBJ1-3|NA
CASSSRSGSGNTIYF
TGCGCCAGCAGCTCACGTTCCGGCTCTGGAAACACCATATATTTT
>TRBV4-3|16|NA|TRBJ1-6|NA
CASSQDWQSADSPLHF
TGCGCCAGCAGCCAAGATTGGCAATCCGCCGATTCACCCCTCCACTTT
>TRBV27|16|NA|TRBJ2-3|NA
CASSLLLTGVTDTQYF
TGTGCCAGCAGTTTACTACTAACCGGGGTAACAGATACGCAGTATTTT
>TRBV6-4|15|NA|TRBJ2-1|TRBD2
CASSLASGGYNEQFF
TGTGCCAGCAGTCTTGCTAGCGGGGGTTACAATGAGCAGTTCTTC
>TRBV2|19|NA|TRBJ1-2|TRBD1
CASSVPRDRGHPGLDGYTF
TGTGCCAGCAGTGTCCCCCGGGACAGGGGGCATCCTGGGTTAGATGGCTACACCTTC
>TRBV9|15|once|TRBJ1-2|TRBD1
CASSVGTGDRYGYTF
TGTGCCAGCAGCGTAGGGACAGGAGACCGCTATGGCTACACCTTC
>TRBV19|15|NA|TRBJ1-2|NA
CATSRISQANYGYTF
TGTGCCACCTCGAGGATATCGCAAGCTAACTATGGCTACACCTTC
>TRBV25-1|17|few|TRBJ2-5|TRBD2
CASSESTSGPLQETQYF
TGTGCCAGCAGTGAATCCACTAGCGGGCCACTTCAAGAGACCCAGTACTTC
>TRBV7-2|15|once|TRBJ2-3|TRBD2
CASSYLAGVPDTQYF
TGTGCCAGCAGCTATCTAGCGGGAGTACCAGATACGCAGTATTTT
>TRBV6-6|15|NA|TRBJ1-2|TRBD1
CASLSWDRGSYGYTF
TGTGCCAGCCTCTCGTGGGACAGGGGTTCCTATGGCTACACCTTC
>TRBV4-3|18|NA|TRBJ1-6|TRBD1
CASSQDRAGNRGLSPLHF
TGCGCCAGCAGCCAAGATCGGGCGGGGAACAGGGGGCTTTCACCCCTCCACTTT
>TRBV20-1|11|NA|TRBJ2-5|NA
CSARGPVDQYF
TGCAGTGCTAGGGGGCCCGTGGACCAGTACTTC
>TRBV11-2|15|NA|TRBJ1-4|TRBD1
CASSFGQGGDEKLFF
TGTGCCAGCAGCTTCGGACAGGGTGGCGATGAAAAACTGTTTTTT
>TRBV7-9|15|NA|TRBJ1-4|TRBD1
CASSYSGTDDEKLFF
TGTGCCAGCAGTTATTCCGGGACAGATGATGAAAAACTGTTTTTT
>TRBV7-9|16|NA|TRBJ1-1|TRBD1
CASSPTPDRGGTEAFF
TGTGCCAGCAGCCCGACCCCCGACAGGGGAGGAACTGAAGCTTTCTTT
>TRBV9|14|NA|TRBJ1-2|NA
CASSVETSPYGYTF
TGTGCCAGCAGCGTCGAGACTAGCCCATATGGCTACACCTTC
>TRBV28|14|once|TRBJ1-1|TRBD1
CASSLGLGQSEAFF
TGTGCCAGCAGTTTGGGGCTGGGACAGTCTGAAGCTTTCTTT
>TRBV9|15|NA|TRBJ1-3|NA
CASSLGGGPGNTIYF
TGTGCCAGCAGCTTGGGGGGGGGTCCCGGAAACACCATATATTTT
>TRBV5-6|11|NA|TRBJ2-5|NA
CASSFLGTQYF
TGTGCCAGCAGCTTCCTCGGGACCCAGTACTTC
>TRBV28|15|few|TRBJ2-5|TRBD1
CASSRGDRGTETQYF
TGTGCCAGCAGTAGGGGGGACAGGGGGACGGAGACCCAGTACTTC
>TRBV18|15|NA|TRBJ2-2|TRBD1
CASSPPQGPTGELFF
TGTGCCAGCTCACCACCACAGGGGCCCACCGGGGAGCTGTTTTTT
>TRBV28|15|NA|TRBJ1-5|NA
CASSPSKDRRQPQHF
TGTGCCAGCAGCCCCTCTAAGGACCGGAGGCAGCCCCAGCATTTT